A selection of T cell receptor beta chains follows, all from one sample in a study of blood T cell repertoires in COVID-19. Sequenced by immunoSEQ multiplex PCR; TCRdb stores in-frame clones only, minus some. This table has 120,000 to 150,000 clones, about 88% appearing once. Sequences were obtained from peripheral blood. Receptors originate from a human donor in a cohort sampled during active COVID-19. The conserved cysteine and the conserved F or W are not part of the CDR3 here. The D gene is left open where the match is weak.

D gene	V gene	J gene	CDR3 protein
-	TRBV12-3/TRBV12-4	TRBJ1-1	ASSLGTPPEAF
TRBD2	TRBV2	TRBJ2-1	ASSELAGAYNEQF
-	TRBV9	TRBJ1-5	ASSAEGGRNQPQH
-	TRBV6-5	TRBJ2-3	ASSWGDRTDTQY
TRBD1	TRBV27	TRBJ2-1	ASSFRTGESGF
TRBD2	TRBV6-1	TRBJ2-7	ASSKGRGRAGLVYEQY
TRBD1	TRBV3-1/TRBV3-2	TRBJ1-2	ASSQDSTGAYGYT
-	TRBV28	TRBJ2-7	ASSLGSYEQY
-	TRBV5-4	TRBJ1-2	ASSMQGTNYGYT
TRBD2	TRBV28	TRBJ2-5	ASSLPSGGRKTQY
TRBD1	TRBV4-1	TRBJ1-6	ASSQDRTGANSPLH
-	TRBV4-3	TRBJ2-3	ASSQDPERGTDTQY
TRBD1	TRBV19	TRBJ2-7	ASSIGPQGDAYEQY
-	TRBV30	TRBJ1-2	AWSAGVNYGYT
TRBD2	TRBV30	TRBJ2-2	AWSTLSGEGGELF
TRBD2	TRBV5-4	TRBJ2-7	ASSLGERGVYEQY
TRBD1	TRBV6-2/TRBV6-3	TRBJ2-7	ASSGDRGEVYEQY
-	TRBV6-5	TRBJ1-1	ASGATRVPSLSF
TRBD1	TRBV4-3	TRBJ1-5	ASSQDARQGRPQH
-	TRBV28	TRBJ1-1	ASSSIFGAF
TRBD2	TRBV19	TRBJ2-7	ASSPTSVHEQY
TRBD1	TRBV2	TRBJ1-2	ASSRQGKDGYT
TRBD2	TRBV9	TRBJ2-5	ASSGSGRIQY
TRBD2	TRBV2	TRBJ2-1	ASSPGTSGGNEQF
-	TRBV9	TRBJ2-1	ASSVVYDPPTISSYNEQF
TRBD1	TRBV18	TRBJ1-5	ASATGGSQPQH
-	TRBV12-1	TRBJ2-5	ASSFRVRETQY
TRBD2	TRBV9	TRBJ2-5	ASSPGTSGGETQY
TRBD2	TRBV28	TRBJ2-3	ASSLSGLAGSTDTQY
TRBD2	TRBV7-2	TRBJ2-3	ASSLVGVAGGPDTQY
TRBD2	TRBV19	TRBJ2-1	ASSTRLAGLVNEQF
-	TRBV20-1	TRBJ2-7	SASPLRAFSYEQY
-	TRBV4-3	TRBJ2-5	ASSQTVRAGWGETQY
-	TRBV15	TRBJ2-1	ATSRPAAYNEQF
-	TRBV20-1	TRBJ1-5	SASTGVNQPQH
TRBD2	TRBV5-1	TRBJ2-3	ASSLGLAGGTISTDTQY
-	TRBV21-1	TRBJ1-2	ASSKAGRGNYGYT
-	TRBV19	TRBJ2-2	ASSIDRASTGELF
TRBD1	TRBV5-5	TRBJ1-2	ASSSGTGNGYT
TRBD1	TRBV29-1	TRBJ1-2	SALGQGALGYGYT
-	TRBV4-2	TRBJ1-2	ASSLPPPPQGHYGYT
TRBD1	TRBV18	TRBJ2-1	ASSPLVGGYEQF
-	TRBV5-1	TRBJ2-3	ASSLASDTQY
-	TRBV21-1	TRBJ2-1	ASNHSEQF
TRBD2	TRBV29-1	TRBJ2-3	SSRTRTQY
TRBD1	TRBV30	TRBJ2-3	AWSLGTDTDTQY
-	TRBV4-3	TRBJ1-5	ASSQDIQENQPQH
TRBD1	TRBV5-5	TRBJ1-3	ASSLRPGQHSGNTIY
TRBD2	TRBV2	TRBJ2-1	ASTLGGTSGRVGEQF
TRBD2	TRBV6-2/TRBV6-3	TRBJ2-7	ASSYRLAGGLYEQY
-	TRBV7-2	TRBJ1-2	ASSLDGNGYGYT
TRBD1	TRBV5-6	TRBJ1-6	ASSPSVAGGSPLH
-	TRBV21-1	TRBJ2-3	ARITIGLAGELPDTQY
-	TRBV7-2	TRBJ2-5	ASSPGGAETQY
TRBD2	TRBV19	TRBJ2-3	ASSPRLAGDGTDTQY
-	TRBV24-1	TRBJ2-1	ATSRRAGRDNEQF
TRBD2	TRBV5-1	TRBJ2-5	ASSRTSGGDQETQY